These T cell receptor beta chains were read from a single sample in a study of control samples from healthy donors and cancer patients. Repertoires were generated with immunoSEQ multiplex PCR, while TCRdb's copy carries only in-frame clones and drops some. Among just under 60,000 clones listed, about 92% were seen once. The specimen sequenced was PBMCs. The source is a man aged 35 to 55 with colorectal cancer. The CDR3 runs from the conserved cysteine through the conserved F or W. Each record gives: D gene, clone size, J gene, V gene, CDR3 protein, CDR3 DNA. A D gene is named only where the DNA matches it firmly. Expanded clones are given a class, and other clones once, few, many or no size at all.

>NA|NA|TRBJ1-5|TRBV3-1/TRBV3-2
CASSLMGPNQPQHF
TGTGCCAGCAGCCTAATGGGTCCCAATCAGCCCCAGCATTTT
>NA|NA|TRBJ2-7|TRBV19
CASSRGTEYEQYF
TGTGCCAGTAGTCGCGGGACAGAATACGAGCAGTACTTC
>TRBD2|NA|TRBJ2-5|TRBV4-2
CASSQELAGGRKQETQYF
TGTGCCAGCAGCCAAGAGCTAGCGGGGGGGCGGAAACAAGAGACCCAGTACTTC
>NA|NA|TRBJ1-1|TRBV6-5
CASSYGGEAFF
TGTGCCAGCAGTTATGGGGGGGAAGCTTTCTTT
>TRBD1|NA|TRBJ1-5|TRBV6-5
CASSNPTGIQPQHF
TGTGCCAGCAGTAACCCGACAGGGATCCAGCCCCAGCATTTT
>NA|NA|TRBJ1-4|TRBV19
CASSRVPGTSPEKLFF
TGTGCCAGTAGTAGGGTCCCCGGGACCTCACCCGAAAAACTGTTTTTT
>TRBD1|NA|TRBJ1-2|TRBV2
CASNRQGYGYTF
TGTGCCAGCAACAGACAGGGATATGGCTACACCTTC
>NA|NA|TRBJ1-2|TRBV12-3/TRBV12-4
CASSPGSGYGYTF
TGTGCCAGCAGCCCAGGGTCGGGCTATGGCTACACCTTC
>NA|NA|TRBJ2-5|TRBV5-1
CASSLVPSQETQYF
TGCGCCAGCAGCCTGGTCCCCAGCCAAGAGACCCAGTACTTC
>NA|NA|TRBJ1-3|TRBV12-2
CASRLGRRGLRGNTIYF
TGTGCAAGTCGCTTAGGAAGGAGGGGGTTAAGGGGAAACACCATATATTTT
>NA|once|TRBJ1-4|TRBV7-9
CASSLIREKLFF
TGTGCCAGCAGCTTAATTCGTGAAAAACTGTTTTTT
>TRBD1|NA|TRBJ2-5|TRBV6-6
CASSSLGQGGETQYF
TGTGCCAGCAGCTCCTTGGGACAGGGAGGGGAGACCCAGTACTTC
>NA|once|TRBJ2-7|TRBV6-1
CASSEEGGPYEQYF
TGTGCCAGCAGTGAAGAGGGCGGACCCTACGAGCAGTACTTC
>NA|once|TRBJ1-2|TRBV29-1
CSVKAYPVGNYGYTF
TGCAGCGTTAAAGCTTATCCGGTTGGGAACTATGGCTACACCTTC
>NA|NA|TRBJ1-5|TRBV30
CAWSVGSNQPQHF
TGTGCCTGGAGTGTCGGTAGCAATCAGCCCCAGCATTTT
>NA|NA|TRBJ1-6|TRBV5-6
CASSLRGDSPLHF
TGTGCCAGCAGCTTAAGGGGGGATTCACCCCTCCACTTT
>NA|NA|TRBJ1-3|TRBV9
CASSVESALSGNTIYF
TGTGCCAGCAGCGTAGAATCAGCCCTCTCTGGAAACACCATATATTTT
>NA|NA|TRBJ2-7|TRBV18
CASSPGYEQYF
TGTGCCAGCTCACCAGGTTACGAGCAGTACTTC
>TRBD1|NA|TRBJ1-1|TRBV6-6
CASSRFTPGQLNTEAFF
TGTGCCAGCAGTCGCTTTACTCCGGGACAGCTGAACACTGAAGCTTTCTTT
>NA|NA|TRBJ1-5|TRBV15
CATSRDMGDQPQHF
TGTGCCACCAGCAGAGATATGGGGGATCAGCCCCAGCATTTT
>NA|NA|TRBJ2-3|TRBV20-1
CSAPLGTQYF
TGCAGTGCTCCCTTGGGAACGCAGTATTTT
>NA|NA|TRBJ2-3|TRBV5-1
CASSRQGDTQYF
TGCGCCAGCAGCCGGCAGGGAGATACGCAGTATTTT
>NA|NA|TRBJ2-3|TRBV24-1
CATSDLGGEGTDTQYF
TGTGCCACCAGTGATTTGGGAGGGGAAGGCACAGATACGCAGTATTTT
>NA|once|TRBJ1-2|TRBV5-1
CASSREASSYGYTF
TGCGCCAGCAGCCGGGAGGCTTCTTCATATGGCTACACCTTC
>NA|NA|TRBJ2-3|TRBV7-9
CASSHSRWDTDTQYF
TGTGCCAGCAGTCATTCCCGGTGGGACACAGATACGCAGTATTTT
>TRBD1|NA|TRBJ1-2|TRBV27
CASRQTGTGVSVNYGYTF
TGTGCCAGCAGGCAGACCGGGACAGGGGTTTCAGTTAACTATGGCTACACCTTC
>NA|NA|TRBJ2-3|TRBV4-1
CASSQTQLIITDTQYF
TGCGCCAGCAGCCAGACACAACTTATAATCACAGATACGCAGTATTTT
>NA|NA|TRBJ2-1|TRBV7-9
CASSSPGGEYNEQFF
TGTGCCAGCAGCTCCCCGGGCGGGGAGTACAATGAGCAGTTCTTC
>NA|NA|TRBJ1-2|TRBV7-2
CASSLVGVSANFGYTF
TGTGCCAGCAGCTTAGTAGGGGTCAGTGCGAACTTTGGCTACACCTTC
>NA|NA|TRBJ2-5|TRBV7-9
CASSLGKGAETQYF
TGTGCCAGCAGCTTAGGAAAAGGGGCAGAGACCCAGTACTTC
>TRBD1|NA|TRBJ1-2|TRBV5-4
CASRLQGAMGGYTF
TGTGCCAGCAGACTCCAGGGGGCCATGGGTGGCTACACCTTC
>TRBD2|NA|TRBJ2-3|TRBV27
CASSSGGGSSTDTQYF
TGTGCCAGCAGTTCCGGCGGGGGGTCTAGCACAGATACGCAGTATTTT
>TRBD1|NA|TRBJ1-3|TRBV7-2
CASSLVQGRGNTIYF
TGTGCCAGCAGCTTAGTACAGGGGCGGGGAAACACCATATATTTT
>NA|NA|TRBJ1-2|TRBV15
CATSRGLGISYGYTF
TGTGCCACCAGCAGAGGACTCGGGATATCCTATGGCTACACCTTC
>NA|NA|TRBJ1-1|TRBV7-2
CASSPQWGLNTEAFF
TGTGCCAGCAGCCCCCAGTGGGGGCTGAACACTGAAGCTTTCTTT
>TRBD1|NA|TRBJ1-2|TRBV7-2
CASSLDRLYGYTF
TGTGCCAGCAGCTTGGACAGGCTCTATGGCTACACCTTC
>NA|NA|TRBJ2-3|TRBV12-3/TRBV12-4
CASSLGSTDTQYF
TGTGCCAGCAGTTTGGGCAGCACAGATACGCAGTATTTT
>NA|NA|TRBJ2-1|TRBV19
CASSSSPRLRGYNEQFF
TGTGCCAGTAGTTCCAGTCCCCGACTTCGGGGGTACAATGAGCAGTTCTTC
>NA|NA|TRBJ2-2|TRBV18
CASSPAPLDTGELFF
TGTGCCAGCTCACCGGCACCATTAGACACCGGGGAGCTGTTTTTT
>NA|NA|TRBJ2-1|TRBV14
CASTQGGTGYNEQFF
TGTGCCAGCACCCAGGGAGGGACAGGTTACAATGAGCAGTTCTTC
>NA|NA|TRBJ1-5|TRBV21-1
CASSRTHYSNQPQHF
TGTGCCAGCAGCAGAACACATTATAGCAATCAGCCCCAGCATTTT
>TRBD1|NA|TRBJ1-2|TRBV5-6
CASSLPTGRAGYTF
TGTGCCAGCAGCTTACCGACAGGGAGGGCTGGCTACACCTTC